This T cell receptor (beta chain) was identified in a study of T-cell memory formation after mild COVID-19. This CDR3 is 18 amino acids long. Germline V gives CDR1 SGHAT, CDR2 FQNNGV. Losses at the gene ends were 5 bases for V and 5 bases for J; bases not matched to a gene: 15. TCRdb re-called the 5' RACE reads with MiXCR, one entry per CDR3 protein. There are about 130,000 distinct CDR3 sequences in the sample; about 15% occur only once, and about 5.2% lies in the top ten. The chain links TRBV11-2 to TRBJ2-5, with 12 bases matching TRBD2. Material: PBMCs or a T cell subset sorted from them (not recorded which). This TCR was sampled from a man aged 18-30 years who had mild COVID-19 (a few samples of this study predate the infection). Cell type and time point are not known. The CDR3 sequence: CASSQQSPLAGGIETQYF. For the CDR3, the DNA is TGTGCCAGCAGCCAACAAAGCCCTCTAGCGGGGGGGATCGAGACCCAGTACTTC.